Below, 24 T cell receptor beta chains from the same sample are listed, as sequenced in a study of control samples from healthy donors and cancer patients. TCRdb's table, derived via immunoSEQ multiplex PCR, lists solely in-frame clones and lacks some. There are about 18,000 clones in the sample; 80% to 85% occur only once, and around 32% lies in the top ten. Specimen: PBMCs. The receptors here all came from a woman between 70 and 85 years old with lung cancer.

This chain uses TRBV10-3 with TRBJ2-1; TRBD2 matches 10 bases. Losses at the gene ends were 2 bases for V and 5 bases for J; bases not matched to a gene: 3. CDR3 length: 15 residues. Germline CDR1 and CDR2: ENHRY and SYGVKD. In nucleotides, the CDR3 is TGTGCCATCAGTGAGGAGCGGGAGGGGGACAATGAGCAGTTCTTC. As protein: CAISEEREGDNEQFF.

The chain joins TRBV4-3 to TRBJ2-7, with 9 bases lining up with TRBD1. In germline, CDR1 is LGHNA, CDR2 YSLEER. This CDR3 has 15 residues. V was pared by 1 base and J by 4 bases, with 5 bases of the junction left unmatched. In DNA form, the CDR3 reads TGCGCCAGCAGCCAAGGTACAGGGGGCATGTACGAGCAGTACTTC. It encodes CASSQGTGGMYEQYF.

This chain joins TRBV30 and TRBJ1-5; TRBD1 matches 8 bases. CDR3 length: 15 amino acids. Germline V lookup: CDR1 GTSNPN, CDR2 SVGIG (reference sequence). Germline trimming cut 5 bases from V and 5 bases from J; bases unmatched to any gene: 11. The CDR3 DNA reads as TGTGCCTGGGACAGGACAGGGAAGAGGGATCAGCCCCAGCATTTT. It encodes CAWDRTGKRDQPQHF.

The chain uses TRBV6-2 or TRBV6-3 and TRBJ2-7, with 10 bases identical to TRBD2. Looked up from germline, CDR1 is MNHEY and CDR2 is SVGEGT. The length of the CDR3 is 16 residues. V gave up 2 bases and J gave up 0 bases; unmatched junction bases: 4. The DNA of the CDR3 is TGTGCCAGCAGTTACGTTGGACTAGCGGTCTCCTACGAGCAGTACTTC. Amino acids: CASSYVGLAVSYEQYF.

The chain employs TRBV3-1 (or the pseudogene TRBV3-2) and TRBJ2-7; TRBD1 matches 8 bases. V lost 3 bases, J lost 2 bases, and 6 bases stayed unmatched. The V gene's germline CDR1 is LGHDT and CDR2 YNNKEL (reference sequence). The CDR3 contains 15 residues. DNA of the CDR3: TGTGCCAGCAGCCAGGTGACAGGGGCAACCTACGAGCAGTACTTC. Its protein product is CASSQVTGATYEQYF.

The chain carries TRBV27 and TRBJ1-6, with 9 positions matching TRBD1. Germline V gene sequence: CDR1 MNHEY, CDR2 SMNVEV (reference sequence). The length of the CDR3 is 13 residues. Trimming at V came to 7 bases and at J to 7 bases, leaving 2 bases not matched to a gene. The CDR3 bases are TGTGCCAGCAAAGACAGGGGGAATTCACCCCTCCACTTT. Its translation: CASKDRGNSPLHF.

The rearrangement links TRBV29-1 to TRBJ2-7, with 10 bases lining up with TRBD1. Per the germline V gene, CDR1 is SQVTM and CDR2 is ANQGSEA. With 4 bases clipped from V and 5 bases from J, the junction kept 2 bases outside the gene matches. This CDR3 spans 12 amino acids. The CDR3 nucleotides are TGCAGCGTTGGACAGGGGGCGAACGAGCAGTACTTC. Amino acids: CSVGQGANEQYF.

This clone was found a few times. This chain's CDR3 is CAWTGGIAGQYEQYF. The CDR3, as DNA: TGTGCCTGGACCGGTGGGATAGCGGGACAGTACGAGCAGTACTTC. The chain carries TRBV30 and TRBJ2-7; D possibly corresponds to TRBD2 (8 bases). Trimming left V 4 bases short and J 4 bases short, with 20 bases between. Per germline, CDR1 GTSNPN and CDR2 SVGIG (reference sequence). The length of the CDR3 is 15 residues.

This clone occurred once. CDR3 nucleotide sequence: TGTGCCAGCAGTTTAATGTTCGAGCAGTACTTC. Amino acids: CASSLMFEQYF. V gene TRBV28 combines with J gene TRBJ2-7; D is ambiguous. The germline V gene has CDR1 MDHEN and CDR2 SYDVKM. This CDR3 contains 11 residues. V was trimmed by 2 bases and J by 6 bases, leaving 5 bases between them.

The chain is built from TRBV6-5 and TRBJ2-1; 10 nucleotides match TRBD2. CDR3 length equals 16 residues. Unmatched junction bases numbered 8, after V lost 4 bases and J lost 5 bases. CDR1 is MNHEY and CDR2 is SVGAGI in the germline V gene. In nucleotides, the CDR3 is TGTGCCAGCAGTTCCCAAACTAGCGGGACACACAATGAGCAGTTCTTC. Encoded protein: CASSSQTSGTHNEQFF.

A note on this clone: Relative to the germline gene, one junction end is altered; a read error may explain this. The chain links TRBV29-1 to TRBJ1-2; a possible D gene is TRBD1 (5 bases). The CDR3 has 14 amino acids. Per the germline V gene, CDR1 is SQVTM and CDR2 is ANQGSEA. For the CDR3, the DNA is TGCCGCGTCCTCCGGTGGGGGGGGTATGGTGGCTACACCTTC. Translation gives CRVLRWGGYGGYTF.

Only one count was recorded for this clone. The gene calls are TRBV29-1 and TRBJ2-3; D possibly corresponds to TRBD2 (6 bases). Germline CDR1 and CDR2: SQVTM and ANQGSEA. This CDR3 is built from 14 residues. V lost 6 bases and J lost 4, with 17 bases in between. CDR3 sequence: CSVQGAGWADTQYF. CDR3 bases: TGCAGCGTCCAAGGTGCGGGGTGGGCAGATACGCAGTATTTT.

This clone was detected only once. J is TRBJ1-1 and V is TRBV25-1, with D possibly TRBD1 on 6 matching bases. The CDR3 covers 14 residues. Trimming shortened V by 7 bases and J by 4 bases, and 16 bases separated the two germline ends. Per the germline V gene, CDR1 is MGHDK and CDR2 is SYGVNS. As DNA, the CDR3 is TGTGCCAGCACCAAGGGGGGATTCGGCACTGAAGCTTTCTTT. This encodes CASTKGGFGTEAFF.

This clone has only one observation. It is unclear where the CDR3 begins or ends on the DNA, so no DNA is shown, and the CDR3 is as TCRdb lists it. The chain recombines TRBV5-1 with TRBJ2-5; the listed D gene, TRBD1, was not tested against the DNA. CDR1 SGHRS and CDR2 YFSETQ come from the germline V gene. The CDR3 is 15 residues long, counting both termini. This chain's CDR3 is CASSPQGGFLETQYF.

The sample holds a few counts of this clone. This chain joins TRBV30 and TRBJ1-4; the D is unclear. The germline V gene encodes CDR1 GTSNPN and CDR2 SVGIG (reference sequence). Trimming removed 3 bases from V and 0 bases from J, with 5 bases in between. This CDR3 is 13 amino acids long. The CDR3 DNA reads as TGTGCCTGGAGCGGGGCAACTAATGAAAAACTGTTTTTT. Protein sequence: CAWSGATNEKLFF.

This sequence joins TRBV4-2 and TRBJ2-3, with 12 bases that match TRBD2. Germline V CDR1 and CDR2: LGHNA, YNFKEQ. V lost 2 bases, J lost 6 bases, and 9 bases stayed unmatched. This CDR3 has 17 residues. The CDR3 protein is CASSQSLAGGDTDTQYF. Here the CDR3 DNA reads TGTGCCAGCAGCCAAAGCCTAGCGGGAGGGGACACCGATACGCAGTATTTT.

V is TRBV19 and J is TRBJ1-1; tentative D call: TRBD1 (6 bases). The V gene lost 6 bases and the J gene lost 0 bases, with 20 bases spanning the gap. The CDR3 spans 17 residues. Germline V lookup: CDR1 LNHDA, CDR2 SQIVND (reference sequence). The CDR3 DNA reads TGTGCCAGTAGCTCCGGGACACAAAAGAGGGTGAACACTGAAGCTTTCTTT. It specifies CASSSGTQKRVNTEAFF.

The chain links TRBV7-8 to TRBJ2-1, with D perhaps matching TRBD1 or TRBD2 (5 bases each). The ends were cut back, 5 bases at V and 8 bases at J, with 13 bases in the middle. The germline V gene has CDR1 SGHVS and CDR2 FQNEAQ. CDR3 length equals 13 residues. The chain's CDR3 is CASSAPRDHEQFF. CDR3 nucleotides: TGTGCCAGCAGCGCACCTCGGGACCATGAGCAGTTCTTC.

The chain combines TRBV11-2 with TRBJ2-5; D may be TRBD2 (5 bases). Trimming shortened V by 5 bases and J by 5 bases, and 18 bases separated the two germline ends. This CDR3 contains 15 residues. Germline CDR1 and CDR2: SGHAT and FQNNGV. The CDR3 region has the DNA TGTGCCAGCAGCCGAGGAGAGCGGTTAAGGGAGACCCAGTACTTC. Its translation is CASSRGERLRETQYF.

The table lists this clone with a count of one. The V gene is TRBV30, the J gene TRBJ2-7, with a tentative D call TRBD2 (5 bases). Germline CDR1 and CDR2: GTSNPN and SVGIG (reference sequence). Deletions cut 4 bases from V and 4 bases from J, with 20 bases between. The CDR3 is 15 residues long. This CDR3 is CAWMGSWLGSYEQYF. CDR3 in DNA: TGTGCCTGGATGGGATCCTGGCTAGGGAGTTACGAGCAGTACTTC. Full variable domain (outside the CDR3, taken from reference TRBV30 and TRBJ2-7): SQTIHQWPATLVQPVGSPLSLECTVEGTSNPNLYWYRQAAGRGLQLLFYSVGIGQISSEVPQNLSASRPQDRQFILSSKKLLLSDSGFYLCAWMGSWLGSYEQYFGPGTRLTVT.

V gene TRBV11-1 combines with J gene TRBJ1-1; D unresolved. Deletions cut 3 bases from V and 6 bases from J, with 14 bases between. The CDR3 covers 14 residues. CDR1 and CDR2 from the germline V gene are SGHAT and FQDESV (reference sequence). The CDR3 loop is CASSFARGRPEAFF. DNA for the CDR3: TGTGCCAGCAGCTTCGCCCGCGGGCGACCTGAAGCTTTCTTT.

CDR3 in amino acids: CATSEAGGPEQYF. In DNA, the CDR3 is TGTGCCACCAGTGAAGCGGGAGGGCCTGAGCAGTACTTC. This chain joins TRBV24-1 and TRBJ2-7; 10 nucleotides match TRBD2. The V and J ends lost 4 bases and 7 bases, in that order; junction bases with no gene match: 3. The germline gives CDR1 KGHDR, CDR2 SFDVKD. The CDR3 spans 13 residues.

This chain connects TRBV5-6 to TRBJ1-5; tentative D call: TRBD1 (5 bases). Trimming removed 2 bases from V and 7 bases from J, with 7 bases in between. The CDR3 covers 12 residues. Looked up from germline, CDR1 is SGHDT and CDR2 is YYEEEE. The CDR3 nucleotides are TGTGCCAGCAGCTTTGGGGGACAGCCCCAGCATTTT. Translating it yields CASSFGGQPQHF.

The chain is built from TRBV2 and TRBJ2-1; the D gene is possibly TRBD1 (6 bases). The CDR3 is made up of 13 amino acids. Trimming removed 7 bases at V and 1 base at J, with 8 bases between. CDR1 is SNHLY and CDR2 is FYNNEI in the germline V gene. Here the CDR3 DNA reads TGTGCCAGCAAGGGGGATTCCTACAATGAGCAGTTCTTC. The encoded protein is CASKGDSYNEQFF. Full variable domain (missing parts from reference TRBV2 and TRBJ2-1): EPEVTQTPSHQVTQMGQEVILRCVPISNHLYFYWYRQILGQKVEFLVSFYNNEISEKSEIFDDQFSVERPDGSNFTLKIRSTKLEDSAMYFCASKGDSYNEQFFGPGTRLTVL.